One sample yielded the 19 T cell receptor beta chains listed below, sequenced in a study of T cell responses to AZD1222 COVID-19 vaccine. Produced via immunoSEQ multiplex PCR; TCRdb's table is partial and in-frame only. The sample lists over 100,000 clones, 88% occurring once. The sample in question was peripheral blood, obtained on day 0 of AZD1222 vaccination. The source is an adult in good health.

V gene TRBV9 combines with J gene TRBJ2-1, with 12 bases aligning to TRBD2. V shed 4 bases and J 8 bases; nucleotides not matched to a gene: 10. The CDR3 is made up of 16 amino acids. From germline, CDR1 is SGDLS and CDR2 YYNGEE. CDR3 DNA sequence: TGTGCCAGCAGCTTCCAGACTAGCGGGAGTGGGGATGAGCAGTTCTTC. Its translation is CASSFQTSGSGDEQFF.

V usage is TRBV10-2 and J usage is TRBJ2-7; 10 bases line up with TRBD1. This CDR3 region has 16 residues. Germline V gives CDR1 WSHSY, CDR2 SAAADI. The V and J ends lost 3 bases and 0 bases, in that order; junction bases with no gene match: 5. Here the CDR3 DNA reads TGCGCCAGCAGTGATCCGGGACAGGGGAGCTCCTACGAGCAGTACTTC. It codes for CASSDPGQGSSYEQYF.

V is TRBV3-1 (or the pseudogene TRBV3-2) and J is TRBJ1-2; no reliable D call. Per the germline V gene, CDR1 is LGHDT and CDR2 is YNNKEL (reference sequence). V was shortened by 4 bases and J by 11 bases, with 17 bases between the two germline ends. The CDR3 is made up of 13 amino acids. CDR3 amino acids: CASSPPGRLTYTF. CDR3 sequence (DNA): TGTGCCAGCAGCCCCCCCGGGAGGTTGACTTACACCTTC.

This chain joins TRBV28 and TRBJ2-2; 8 bases match TRBD1. CDR1 and CDR2 (germline): MDHEN, SYDVKM. Trimming cost V 6 bases and J 4 bases; bases outside gene matches: 4. The CDR3 contains 14 residues. The CDR3 sequence is CASRGQGLTGELFF. The CDR3 nucleotides read TGTGCCAGCAGAGGACAGGGCCTCACCGGGGAGCTGTTTTTT.

This chain connects TRBV28 to TRBJ1-2; the match to TRBD1 covers 12 bases. Germline-derived CDR1 and CDR2 are MDHEN and SYDVKM. The CDR3 loop spans 14 amino acids. V lost 3 bases, J lost 8 bases, and 4 bases stayed unmatched. As DNA, the CDR3 is TGTGCCAGCAGTTTCGTGGGGACAGGGGGCGGCTACACCTTC. It is translated as CASSFVGTGGGYTF.

V and J are TRBV5-1 and TRBJ2-2; a weak D match, TRBD2 (6 bases). The CDR3 runs 15 residues. The V end lost 4 bases, the J end lost 4 bases, and 14 bases lay between the germline ends. Germline CDR1 is SGHRS and CDR2 is YFSETQ. CDR3 residues: CASSPTLGGTGELFF. The CDR3, as DNA: TGCGCCAGCAGCCCGACCCTGGGGGGCACCGGGGAGCTGTTTTTT.

The chain joins TRBV11-2 to TRBJ2-7, with D unresolved. Trimming pared 5 bases from V and 2 bases from J, leaving 13 bases between. Germline lookup yields CDR1 SGHAT and CDR2 FQNNGV. The CDR3 totals 14 residues. The CDR3 protein is CASSPPGYPYEQYF. The CDR3 DNA sequence: TGTGCCAGCAGCCCTCCGGGCTACCCCTACGAGCAGTACTTC.

The rearrangement uses TRBV27 and TRBJ2-3; D possibly uses TRBD1 or TRBD2 (5 bases each). Germline V gene sequence: CDR1 MNHEY, CDR2 SMNVEV (reference sequence). This CDR3 is built from 13 residues. V lost 8 bases and J 0 bases, leaving 9 bases between the germline ends. For the CDR3, the DNA is TGTGCCAGCCGGGACCTCAGCACAGATACGCAGTATTTT. This sequence encodes CASRDLSTDTQYF.

The chain combines TRBV5-4 with TRBJ2-1; 11 nucleotides match TRBD2. After removal of 0 bases from V and 4 bases from J, the junction contained 6 bases not matched to a gene. The CDR3 runs 17 residues. Germline loops: CDR1 SGHNT, CDR2 YYREEE (reference sequence). CDR3 sequence: CASSLGSGRALYNEQFF. The CDR3 DNA reads TGTGCCAGCAGCTTGGGTAGCGGGAGGGCATTATACAATGAGCAGTTCTTC.

This clone was detected once. The rearrangement uses TRBV2 and TRBJ2-5; unclear D gene. Germline V lookup: CDR1 SNHLY, CDR2 FYNNEI. The V end lost 7 bases, the J end lost 1 base, and 16 bases lay between the germline ends. The CDR3 sequence is 15 residues long. The CDR3 is CASTSGRRFQETQYF. The CDR3 nucleotides are TGTGCCAGCACCTCCGGAAGGCGATTCCAAGAGACCCAGTACTTC. Looking up the rest from reference TRBV2 and TRBJ2-5 gives the full variable domain: EPEVTQTPSHQVTQMGQEVILRCVPISNHLYFYWYRQILGQKVEFLVSFYNNEISEKSEIFDDQFSVERPDGSNFTLKIRSTKLEDSAMYFCASTSGRRFQETQYFGPGTRLLVL.

The chain recombines TRBV30 with TRBJ2-5, with D possibly being TRBD2 (6 bases). With 1 base removed from V and 0 bases from J, the gap between germline ends came to 12 bases. In germline, CDR1 is GTSNPN, CDR2 SVGIG (reference sequence). This CDR3 is 15 amino acids long. This chain's CDR3 is CAWSGTGAYQETQYF. The CDR3 coding sequence is TGTGCCTGGAGTGGGACGGGAGCGTACCAAGAGACCCAGTACTTC. The entire variable domain, with the rest obtained from reference TRBV30 and TRBJ2-5, is as follows: SQTIHQWPATLVQPVGSPLSLECTVEGTSNPNLYWYRQAAGRGLQLLFYSVGIGQISSEVPQNLSASRPQDRQFILSSKKLLLSDSGFYLCAWSGTGAYQETQYFGPGTRLLVL.

The V and J genes are TRBV6-6 and TRBJ2-3; 14 bases match TRBD2. With V trimmed by 6 bases and J by 2 bases, 13 bases remained unmatched. The V gene's germline CDR1 is MNHNY and CDR2 SVGAGI (reference sequence). The CDR3 has 19 amino acids. CDR3 nucleotides: TGTGCCAGCAGCTTCCCGACTAGCGGGAGGGTAGTCCTCACAGATACGCAGTATTTT. Residues: CASSFPTSGRVVLTDTQYF.

The chain uses TRBV5-6 and TRBJ2-3; 8 bases agree with TRBD2. Germline trimming cut 0 bases from V and 15 bases from J; bases unmatched to any gene: 6. Germline V gives CDR1 SGHDT, CDR2 YYEEEE. The CDR3 contains 12 residues. CDR3 sequence (DNA): TGTGCCAGCAGCTTGGTTCGGGAGGGCCAATATTTT. Translation gives CASSLVREGQYF. Drawing the rest from reference TRBV5-6 and TRBJ2-3, the complete variable domain is DAGVTQSPTHLIKTRGQQVTLRCSPKSGHDTVSWYQQALGQGPQFIFQYYEEEERQRGNFPDRFSGHQFPNYSSELNVNALLLGDSALYLCASSLVREGQYFGPGTRLTVL.

The chain links TRBV5-6 to TRBJ1-1, with 8 bases matching TRBD1. Per the germline V gene, CDR1 is SGHDT and CDR2 is YYEEEE. The CDR3 covers 16 residues. Losses at the gene ends were 2 bases for V and 1 base for J; bases not matched to a gene: 7. The CDR3 sequence: CASSFWPGTGNTEAFF. In DNA form, the CDR3 reads TGTGCCAGCAGCTTTTGGCCCGGGACAGGGAACACTGAAGCTTTCTTT.

This chain links TRBV5-6 with TRBJ2-7; TRBD2 might be the D (5 bases). The CDR3 totals 16 residues. The V gene lost 0 bases and the J gene lost 0 bases, with 13 bases spanning the gap. Germline V gene data show CDR1 as SGHDT and CDR2 as YYEEEE. CDR3: CASSLVARRSSYEQYF. Written as DNA, the CDR3 is TGTGCCAGCAGCTTGGTTGCCAGGAGGTCCTCCTACGAGCAGTACTTC. The full variable domain, in which reference TRBV5-6 and TRBJ2-7 provide the parts outside the CDR3, is DAGVTQSPTHLIKTRGQQVTLRCSPKSGHDTVSWYQQALGQGPQFIFQYYEEEERQRGNFPDRFSGHQFPNYSSELNVNALLLGDSALYLCASSLVARRSSYEQYFGPGTRLTVT.

The chain carries TRBV28 and TRBJ2-5; perhaps TRBD1 as D (5 bases). Between the trimmed V and J ends, which lost 5 bases and 4 bases, there was a span of 11 bases. In germline, CDR1 is MDHEN, CDR2 SYDVKM. CDR3 length: 13 residues. The DNA of the CDR3 is TGTGCCAGCAGTCTTCCAGGGCGAGAGACCCAGTACTTC. Translated, it gives CASSLPGRETQYF. The variable domain in full, with the rest retrieved from reference TRBV28 and TRBJ2-5, is DVKVTQSSRYLVKRTGEKVFLECVQDMDHENMFWYRQDPGLGLRLIYFSYDVKMKEKGDIPEGYSVSREKKERFSLILESASTNQTSMYLCASSLPGRETQYFGPGTRLLVL.

Within the sample, this clone is medium-sized. The rearrangement joins TRBV5-1 to TRBJ2-7, with 10 bases matching TRBD1. CDR1 SGHRS and CDR2 YFSETQ come from the germline V gene. CDR3 length: 17 residues. The V and J ends lost 0 bases and 1 base, in that order; junction bases with no gene match: 7. Written as DNA, the CDR3 is TGCGCCAGCAGCTTGGGAGGGACAGGGGCTGGGTCCTACGAGCAGTACTTC. This gives the protein CASSLGGTGAGSYEQYF. The full variable domain, with the rest looked up from reference TRBV5-1 and TRBJ2-7, is KAGVTQTPRYLIKTRGQQVTLSCSPISGHRSVSWYQQTPGQGLQFLFEYFSETQRNKGNFPGRFSGRQFSNSRSEMNVSTLELGDSALYLCASSLGGTGAGSYEQYFGPGTRLTVT.

The chain couples TRBV4-1 to TRBJ1-5; D is unresolved. The germline V and J ends were trimmed by 4 bases and 3 bases, with 7 bases remaining between them. Per germline, CDR1 MGHRA and CDR2 YSYEKL. The CDR3 covers 13 residues. The DNA for the CDR3 is TGCGCCAGCAGCCCTTCGCTCAATCAGCCCCAGCATTTT. Its translation: CASSPSLNQPQHF.

The V and J genes are TRBV3-1 (or the pseudogene TRBV3-2) and TRBJ2-7; the D is unclear. Trimming took off 5 bases at V and 2 bases at J, with 13 bases between the two ends. The CDR3 covers 14 residues. The germline CDR1 and CDR2 sequences are LGHDT and YNNKEL (reference sequence). Written as DNA, the CDR3 is TGTGCCAGCAGCTCTCGACCCCTCGCCTACGAGCAGTACTTC. This gives the protein CASSSRPLAYEQYF.